This T cell receptor beta chain is from a study of Ad26.COV2.S vaccination and SARS-CoV-2 variants. V lost 0 bases, J lost 1 base, and 5 bases lay in between. Germline-derived CDR1 and CDR2 are SGHNT and YYREEE (reference sequence). This CDR3 comprises 14 residues. This clone was seen a handful of times. Antigen: not known. The treatment: about 20 received Ad26.COV2.S at low or high dose, single or two shots; roughly five received placebo; per-sample allocation not given. Each sample was drawn 63 days after the first injection (of vaccine or placebo). At a Boston site, the person donating was an adult of 18-55 years. Study-level points and caveats: The analyses of TCR breadth and depth may have understated the size of total T cell responses.

Sequencing used immunoSEQ multiplex PCR; TCRdb keeps in-frame clones, though not all of them. The sample has approximately 300,000 clones, 70% to 90% seen once. The specimen comprised peripheral blood, sampled in a trial of Ad26.COV2.S vaccine versus placebo. This sequence originates from a person between 18 and 65 years old who received the Ad26.COV2.S COVID-19 vaccine or a placebo. The chain links TRBV5-4 to TRBJ1-3; no clear D. DNA of the CDR3: TGTGCCAGCAGCTTGGGCGGTTCTGGAAACACCATATATTTT. Amino acids: CASSLGGSGNTIYF.